Described below is a single T cell receptor (beta chain) sequence and its context. Its antigen is as yet unknown. At one boundary the junction diverges from the germline segment, which might be a read error. This entry comes from a study of T cell responses to AZD1222 COVID-19 vaccine. The table came from immunoSEQ multiplex PCR; TCRdb's copy has only in-frame clones and leaves some out. The table lists 120,000 to 150,000 clones, about 90% of them singletons. This CDR3 has 15 amino acids. Germline V lookup: CDR1 SEHNR, CDR2 FQNEAQ (reference sequence). General study points: Unmutated regions of variants are reportedly targeted by nearly half of spike-specific TCRs.

This chain joins TRBV7-9 and TRBJ2-5, with a possible D match to TRBD1 (5 bases). The specimen comprised peripheral blood, sampled on day 0 of AZD1222 vaccination. This clonotype originated in an adult in good health. CDR3 DNA sequence: TGTGCCTGCAGGCCCCAAGGGGTGTACCAAGAGACCCAGTACTTC. It yields the protein CACRPQGVYQETQYF.